A single sample gave rise to the 13 T cell receptor beta chains below, sequenced in a study of blood T cell repertoires in COVID-19. Assay used: immunoSEQ multiplex PCR; TCRdb lists only in-frame clones, some missing. The sample has fewer than 300,000 clones, 82% seen once; the top ten hold roughly 3%. The specimen was peripheral blood. The receptors derive from a woman in her late teens or twenties with acute or convalescent COVID-19.

The chain employs TRBV11-3 and TRBJ2-1; 7 bases map to TRBD2. V trimming: 5 bases; J trimming: 4 bases; junction bases outside the gene matches: 11. Germline V CDR1 and CDR2: SGHNT, YENEEA. The CDR3 covers 16 residues. The CDR3 nucleotides read TGTGCCAGCAGCCCCGGTTCGGGGGGAACTTACAATGAGCAGTTCTTC. Residues: CASSPGSGGTYNEQFF. Based on the CDR3 plus reference TRBV11-3 and TRBJ2-1, the full variable domain is EAGVVQSPRYKIIEKKQPVAFWCNPISGHNTLYWYLQNLGQGPELLIRYENEEAVDDSQLPKDRFSAERLKGVDSTLKIQPAELGDSAVYLCASSPGSGGTYNEQFFGPGTRLTVL.

Details on this clone: Other DNA sequences in the sample encode the same CDR3. The chain recombines TRBV6-2 or TRBV6-3 with TRBJ2-7; 8 nucleotides agree with TRBD2. The CDR3 loop spans 14 amino acids. Trimming took 2 bases from V and 3 from J; bases not matched to a gene: 3. The germline gives CDR1 MNHEY, CDR2 SVGEGT. CDR3 protein: CASSYHRGGYEQYF. Here the CDR3 DNA reads TGTGCCAGCAGTTACCATCGGGGGGGCTACGAGCAGTACTTC.

The sample holds one count of this clone. The CDR3 nucleotides read TGTGCCACTTCTAGCGGGAGGGCCGACGAGCAGTACTTC. This gives the protein CATSSGRADEQYF. The V call is TRBV10-3, the J call TRBJ2-7; 12 nucleotides line up with TRBD2. The V gene end was trimmed by 10 bases and the J gene end by 5 bases; junction bases not matched to a gene: 6. CDR1 and CDR2 (germline): ENHRY, SYGVKD. This CDR3 is 13 amino acids long.

The CDR3 protein is CASSSTGESGEQYF. The DNA for the CDR3 is TGTGCCAGCAGCTCAACAGGGGAATCGGGCGAGCAGTACTTC. The chain joins TRBV13 to TRBJ2-7; the match to TRBD1 covers 7 bases. V lost 4 bases and J lost 6; bases outside the gene matches: 9. Germline lookup yields CDR1 PRHDT and CDR2 FYEKMQ (reference sequence). This CDR3 region has 14 residues.

The J gene is TRBJ2-7, the V gene TRBV7-9, with D perhaps matching TRBD2 (5 bases). CDR3 length: 14 amino acids. The ends were cut back, 5 bases at V and 6 bases at J, with 17 bases in the middle. CDR1 is SEHNR, CDR2 FQNEAQ, per germline (reference sequence). The CDR3 protein is CASSLGRGLGEQYF. CDR3 sequence (DNA): TGTGCCAGCAGCCTAGGACGGGGTCTAGGCGAGCAGTACTTC.

The chain carries TRBV7-2 and TRBJ2-2; D is unclear. V lost 1 base to trimming and J lost 0 bases, with 9 bases between them. CDR1 is SGHTA, CDR2 FQGNSA, per germline. CDR3 size: 16 residues. CDR3 in DNA: TGTGCCAGCAGCTTAGTCATACAAGCGAACACCGGGGAGCTGTTTTTT. It codes for CASSLVIQANTGELFF. The full variable domain, in which reference TRBV7-2 and TRBJ2-2 provide the parts outside the CDR3, is GAGVSQSPSNKVTEKGKDVELRCDPISGHTALYWYRQSLGQGLEFLIYFQGNSAPDKSGLPSDRFSAERTGGSVSTLTIQRTQQEDSAVYLCASSLVIQANTGELFFGEGSRLTVL.

The chain links TRBV9 to TRBJ1-2; 7 nucleotides line up with TRBD1. Germline CDR1 reads SGDLS; CDR2 reads YYNGEE. V gave up 0 bases and J gave up 6 bases; unmatched junction bases: 17. The CDR3 totals 18 residues. The CDR3 region is CASSVEPTGEILGDGYTF. DNA for the CDR3: TGTGCCAGCAGCGTAGAGCCCACAGGGGAGATACTAGGGGATGGCTACACCTTC.

This rearrangement joins TRBV6-6 to TRBJ1-2; no reliable D call. The CDR3 runs 14 residues. Per the germline V gene, CDR1 is MNHNY and CDR2 is SVGAGI (reference sequence). With 7 bases removed from V and 4 bases from J, the gap between germline ends came to 16 bases. The CDR3 protein is CASNLQQVGYGYTF. Written as DNA, the CDR3 is TGTGCCAGCAACTTACAGCAGGTGGGCTATGGCTACACCTTC.

The rearrangement links TRBV7-2 to TRBJ2-2; 7 bases fit TRBD1. V shed 5 bases, J shed 6 bases, and the junction held 9 bases outside the gene matches. CDR1 is SGHTA, CDR2 FQGNSA, per germline. The CDR3 has 15 residues. The CDR3 loop reads CASSKPDRRAGELFF. The CDR3, as DNA: TGTGCCAGCAGCAAACCGGACAGGCGGGCCGGGGAGCTGTTTTTT.

This clone has only a few counts. The chain employs TRBV5-6 and TRBJ1-2; TRBD1 might be the D (6 bases). Deletions cut 2 bases from V and 3 bases from J, with 11 bases between. Germline loops: CDR1 SGHDT, CDR2 YYEEEE. This CDR3 is 14 amino acids long. The CDR3 here is CASSLLGHDYGYTF. CDR3 nucleotide sequence: TGTGCCAGCAGCTTATTGGGACACGACTATGGCTACACCTTC.

The chain employs TRBV2 and TRBJ2-5; 9 bases line up with TRBD1. Trimming cost V 9 bases and J 3 bases; bases outside gene matches: 8. From germline, CDR1 is SNHLY and CDR2 FYNNEI. The CDR3 contains 14 residues. This CDR3 is CASRPGQGKETQYF. The CDR3 DNA sequence: TGTGCCAGTAGACCCGGACAGGGGAAAGAGACCCAGTACTTC.

Remarks on this clone: The same CDR3 arises from other DNA sequences in this sample as well. J is TRBJ2-1 and V is TRBV2, with a weak D call TRBD2 (6 bases). From germline, CDR1 is SNHLY and CDR2 FYNNEI. The CDR3 has 14 amino acids. V lost 6 bases, J lost 3 bases, and 12 bases lay in between. This CDR3 is CASRTSGLYNEQFF. CDR3 nucleotides: TGTGCCAGCAGAACCAGCGGGCTCTACAATGAGCAGTTCTTC. Full variable domain (outside the CDR3, taken from reference TRBV2 and TRBJ2-1): EPEVTQTPSHQVTQMGQEVILRCVPISNHLYFYWYRQILGQKVEFLVSFYNNEISEKSEIFDDQFSVERPDGSNFTLKIRSTKLEDSAMYFCASRTSGLYNEQFFGPGTRLTVL.

The chain carries TRBV5-1 and TRBJ2-5; 9 bases agree with TRBD1. Germline CDR1 SGHRS, CDR2 YFSETQ. J lost 5 bases, V lost 2 bases, and 7 bases had no gene match. CDR3 length: 15 amino acids. The CDR3 region has the DNA TGCGCCAGCAGCTTCCGGGACAGGGATTTGGAGACCCAGTACTTC. Its protein is CASSFRDRDLETQYF.